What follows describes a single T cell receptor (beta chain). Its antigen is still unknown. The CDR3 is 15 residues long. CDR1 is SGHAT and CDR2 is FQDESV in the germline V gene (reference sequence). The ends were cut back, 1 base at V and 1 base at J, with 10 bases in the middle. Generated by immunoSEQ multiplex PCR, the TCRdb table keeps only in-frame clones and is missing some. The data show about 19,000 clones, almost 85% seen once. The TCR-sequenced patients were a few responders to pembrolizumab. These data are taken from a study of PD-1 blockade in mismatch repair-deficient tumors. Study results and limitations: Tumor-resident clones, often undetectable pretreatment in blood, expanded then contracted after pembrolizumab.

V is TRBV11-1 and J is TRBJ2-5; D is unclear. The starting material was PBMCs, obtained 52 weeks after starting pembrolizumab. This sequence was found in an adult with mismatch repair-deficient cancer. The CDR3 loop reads CASSLGSVFQETQYF. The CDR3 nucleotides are TGTGCCAGCAGCTTAGGATCGGTTTTCCAAGAGACCCAGTACTTC.